The sample holds a few counts of the clone carrying this T cell receptor (beta chain). Germline assignment: CDR1 SQVTM and CDR2 ANQGSEA. The CDR3 runs to 13 residues. V trimming: 4 bases; J trimming: 1 base; junction bases outside the gene matches: 3. The data were taken from a study of beta chain features in type 1 diabetes. Expressed TCRB transcripts were sequenced because the entire RNA isolate underwent reverse transcription. Profiled with immunoSEQ multiplex PCR; TCRdb holds only in-frame clones, not every one. The sample carries 450,000 or so clones, about an eighth recorded once. The specimen sequenced was naive CD4+ T cells from blood. V and J are TRBV29-1 and TRBJ2-5; TRBD2 matches 7 bases. This TCR derives from a young woman in good health. This chain's CDR3 is CSVAASGQETQYF. CDR3 coding DNA: TGCAGCGTTGCGGCTAGCGGCCAAGAGACCCAGTACTTC.